Listed below are T cell receptor beta chains from one sample, sequenced in a study of blood T cell repertoires in COVID-19. The method was immunoSEQ multiplex PCR; TCRdb's version includes in-frame clones alone and lacks a portion of them. This table has 300,000 to 450,000 clones, 75% to 90% appearing once. Input material: PBMCs or T cells enriched from blood (not recorded which). The source is a man between 18 and 29 years old who had recovered from COVID-19. The CDR3 runs from the conserved cysteine through the conserved F or W. A D gene is named only where the DNA matches it firmly. Rows give clone size only sometimes, using once, few, many, or a class for an expanded clone.

V gene	CDR3 length	D gene	J gene	clone size	CDR3 protein	CDR3 DNA
TRBV5-8	17	TRBD1	TRBJ1-2	NA	CASSSFNLRTGYSGYTF	TGTGCCAGCAGCTCCTTCAACCTTCGGACAGGCTACTCTGGCTACACCTTC
TRBV6-1	16	TRBD2	TRBJ2-2	NA	CASSDWGGGNTGELFF	TGTGCCAGCAGTGACTGGGGCGGGGGGAACACCGGGGAGCTGTTTTTT
TRBV14	11	NA	TRBJ2-7	NA	CASSPAYEQYF	TGTGCCAGCAGCCCTGCCTACGAGCAGTACTTC
TRBV19	17	TRBD1	TRBJ1-4	few	CASSKGQGARRNEKLFF	TGTGCCAGTAGTAAAGGACAGGGGGCCAGGCGTAATGAAAAACTGTTTTTT
TRBV19	14	NA	TRBJ1-4	NA	CASRATTTNEKLFF	TGTGCCAGCAGGGCGACCACAACTAATGAAAAACTGTTTTTT
TRBV10-3	14	NA	TRBJ1-5	NA	CAISDRDSNQPQHF	TGTGCCATCAGTGACCGGGATAGCAATCAGCCCCAGCATTTT
TRBV3-1/TRBV3-2	16	TRBD2	TRBJ2-7	NA	CASSQEWGGKMYEQYF	TGTGCCAGCAGCCAAGAATGGGGGGGAAAGATGTACGAGCAGTACTTC
TRBV9	16	TRBD2	TRBJ2-3	NA	CASSVHLAGAEDTQYF	TGTGCCAGCAGCGTACACTTGGCGGGAGCGGAAGATACGCAGTATTTT
TRBV29-1	13	TRBD1	TRBJ2-7	NA	CSVEDRTGREQYF	TGCAGCGTTGAAGACAGGACAGGGCGCGAGCAGTACTTC
TRBV23-1	13	TRBD1	TRBJ1-2	NA	CASSPPTGAGYTF	TGCGCCAGCAGTCCGCCGACAGGGGCTGGCTACACCTTC
TRBV6-5	15	TRBD1	TRBJ1-4	NA	CASSTPGTGGEKLFF	TGTGCCAGCAGTACACCCGGGACAGGGGGTGAAAAACTGTTTTTT
TRBV7-8	17	NA	TRBJ2-7	NA	CASSLGRTQGGIYEQYF	TGTGCCAGCAGCTTAGGTCGGACGCAGGGTGGGATTTACGAGCAGTACTTC
TRBV5-1	15	NA	TRBJ2-1	NA	CASSPGGAPYNEQFF	TGCGCCAGCAGCCCCGGTGGGGCCCCTTACAATGAGCAGTTCTTC
TRBV6-5	15	TRBD2	TRBJ2-2	NA	CASTTGGGLTGELFF	TGTGCCAGCACCACCGGCGGGGGTCTCACCGGGGAGCTGTTTTTT
TRBV19	11	NA	TRBJ1-5	NA	CASSMSQERVF	TGTGCCAGTAGTATGTCTCAGGAGAGGGTTTTT
TRBV5-4	14	TRBD1	TRBJ1-3	NA	CASSLTGAGNTIYF	TGTGCCAGCAGCCTTACAGGGGCTGGAAACACCATATATTTT
TRBV29-1	12	TRBD1	TRBJ1-2	NA	CSVLTGGYGYTF	TGCAGCGTCCTGACAGGGGGCTATGGCTACACCTTC
TRBV7-2	15	TRBD2	TRBJ2-2	NA	CASSLATLATGELFF	TGTGCCAGCAGCTTAGCCACACTAGCGACCGGGGAGCTGTTTTTT
TRBV29-1	14	NA	TRBJ1-2	NA	CSVGTALINYGYTF	TGCAGCGTTGGAACAGCCTTAATTAACTATGGCTACACCTTC
TRBV7-3	15	TRBD2	TRBJ2-7	NA	CASSLTTSGLYEQYF	TGTGCCAGCAGCTTAACGACTAGCGGATTATACGAGCAGTACTTC
TRBV28	14	NA	TRBJ1-1	NA	CASIFSSLNTEAFF	TGTGCCAGCATTTTTTCCAGTTTGAACACTGAAGCTTTCTTT
TRBV19	13	TRBD2	TRBJ2-7	NA	CASMASGSYEQYF	TGTGCCAGTATGGCTAGCGGCTCCTACGAGCAGTACTTC
TRBV7-5	18	NA	TRBJ1-2	NA	CVRSCQTQGWTNNYGYTF	TGTGTCAGAAGCTGCCAAACTCAGGGCTGGACTAATAACTATGGCTACACCTTC
TRBV7-8	16	TRBD1	TRBJ1-5	NA	CASSLARTGINQPQHF	TGTGCCAGCAGCTTAGCGAGGACAGGGATTAATCAGCCCCAGCATTTT
TRBV6-6	15	NA	TRBJ2-2	NA	CASSSRDLNTGELFF	TGTGCCAGCAGTTCCCGGGACTTAAACACCGGGGAGCTGTTTTTT
TRBV5-8	13	TRBD1	TRBJ1-2	NA	CASSRTGGGGYTF	TGTGCCAGCAGTCGAACAGGGGGTGGTGGCTACACCTTC
TRBV28	14	NA	TRBJ2-2	NA	CASSWTTNTGELFF	TGTGCCAGTTCCTGGACAACTAACACCGGGGAGCTGTTTTTT
TRBV6-5	14	TRBD1	TRBJ2-7	NA	CASSLGQGTYEQYF	TGTGCCAGCAGTTTGGGACAGGGGACCTACGAGCAGTACTTC